This entry lists 23 T cell receptor beta chains sequenced from one sample in a study of patients and donors after allogeneic stem cell transplantation. TCRdb processed the RT-PCR reads anew with MiXCR; each CDR3 protein has one entry. The table includes approximately 200,000 distinct CDR3 sequences, around two fifths detected once. The specimen sequenced was blood, either unsorted or a sorted T cell fraction (not recorded which). Source of these receptors: a human donor who was either an allogeneic HSCT recipient or a stem cell or donor lymphocyte infusion donor (not recorded which). It is not recorded whose cells these are; they may come from a transplant donor.

The rearrangement joins TRBV19 to TRBJ2-7, with 12 bases lining up with TRBD2. The CDR3 is 16 amino acids. The V segment lost 5 bases and the J segment 9 bases; nucleotides outside the gene matches: 14. Germline CDR1 LNHDA, CDR2 SQIVND (reference sequence). The CDR3 DNA reads as TGTGCCAGTAGTCCCCCCGGGACTAGCGGGCCTCTCGGGCAGTACTTC. It is translated as CASSPPGTSGPLGQYF.

The rearrangement uses TRBV5-1 and TRBJ1-6, with unresolved D. The ends were cut back, 0 bases at V and 0 bases at J, with 10 bases in the middle. Germline loops: CDR1 SGHRS, CDR2 YFSETQ. This CDR3 has 17 amino acids. CDR3 sequence (DNA): TGCGCCAGCAGCTTGGAGGGCAGTGGCTCCTATAATTCACCCCTCCACTTT. It yields the protein CASSLEGSGSYNSPLHF.

The rearrangement uses TRBV7-9 and TRBJ1-5, with 7 bases aligning to TRBD1. From germline, CDR1 is SEHNR and CDR2 FQNEAQ (reference sequence). After removal of 5 bases from V and 4 bases from J, the junction contained 5 bases not matched to a gene. There are 14 residues in the CDR3. Here the CDR3 reads CASSLPGQNQPQHF. CDR3 nucleotides: TGTGCCAGCAGCCTGCCGGGACAGAATCAGCCCCAGCATTTT.

This clonotype appeared a few times. V usage is TRBV15 and J usage is TRBJ1-5; D not certain. Germline V gives CDR1 LNHNV, CDR2 YYDKDF (reference sequence). The CDR3 runs to 16 residues. Trimming shortened V by 1 base and J by 1 base, and 11 bases separated the two germline ends. CDR3 protein: CATSRGELRSNQPQHF. The CDR3 DNA is TGTGCCACCAGCAGAGGGGAACTGCGGAGCAATCAGCCCCAGCATTTT.

J is TRBJ2-3 and V is TRBV12-3 or TRBV12-4, with 11 positions matching TRBD1. The J segment lost 4 bases and the V segment lost 5 bases, leaving 8 bases of the junction unmatched. The CDR3 runs 16 residues. CDR3 loop: CASSPEWTGGPDTQYF. In DNA, the CDR3 is TGTGCCAGCAGTCCTGAGTGGACAGGGGGCCCAGATACGCAGTATTTT.

The rearrangement links TRBV5-6 to TRBJ1-1; D unresolved. The V gene lost 2 bases and the J gene lost 1 base, with 9 bases spanning the gap. The CDR3 length is 14 residues. Germline CDR1 SGHDT, CDR2 YYEEEE. CDR3 region: CASSFGQPNTEAFF. In DNA form, the CDR3 reads TGTGCCAGCAGCTTTGGGCAGCCGAACACTGAAGCTTTCTTT.

This clonotype was observed a few times. The chain combines TRBV30 with TRBJ1-2, with TRBD1 matching 8 bases. This CDR3 comprises 17 residues. Germline CDR1 and CDR2: GTSNPN and SVGIG (reference sequence). With 4 bases clipped from V and 4 bases from J, the junction kept 17 bases outside the gene matches. The CDR3 loop reads CAWTHPGGQARLYGYTF. CDR3 sequence (DNA): TGTGCCTGGACCCACCCAGGGGGACAGGCGCGGCTCTATGGCTACACCTTC.

This clonotype was observed a few times. The chain carries TRBV27 and TRBJ1-5, with D maybe TRBD1 (6 bases). The CDR3 sequence is 14 residues long. Germline assignment: CDR1 MNHEY and CDR2 SMNVEV (reference sequence). The CDR3, as DNA: TGTGTAGTGGAGGGGACAATTAGCAATCAGCCCCAGCATTTT. Protein: CVVEGTISNQPQHF.

The CDR3: CASSLKTGPQHF. DNA of the CDR3: TGTGCCAGCAGCCTAAAAACAGGGCCCCAGCATTTT. This chain joins TRBV7-9 and TRBJ1-5, with a weak D call TRBD1 (5 bases). Trimming cost V 5 bases and J 9 bases, with 11 bases left between them. The germline V gene has CDR1 SEHNR and CDR2 FQNEAQ (reference sequence). This CDR3 contains 12 residues.

The chain links TRBV12-3 or TRBV12-4 to TRBJ1-6; D not certain. This CDR3 spans 15 amino acids. Trimming shortened V by 5 bases and J by 10 bases, and 18 bases separated the two germline ends. The CDR3 loop is CASSVIHPEYSPLHF. CDR3 DNA sequence: TGTGCCAGCAGTGTAATACACCCCGAGTACTCACCCCTCCACTTT.

This chain connects TRBV20-1 to TRBJ1-3; D unclear. Germline loops: CDR1 DFQATT, CDR2 SNEGSKA (reference sequence). The CDR3 is 17 amino acids. The germline V and J ends were trimmed by 0 bases and 4 bases, with 19 bases remaining between them. This CDR3 reads CSARDYRDIGLGNTIYF. The DNA for the CDR3 is TGCAGTGCTAGAGATTACCGAGACATCGGCCTCGGAAACACCATATATTTT.

The chain recombines TRBV27 with TRBJ1-5; D gene uncertain. This CDR3 is 12 amino acids long. Trimming shortened V by 3 bases and J by 6 bases, and 6 bases separated the two germline ends. Germline V lookup: CDR1 MNHEY, CDR2 SMNVEV (reference sequence). CDR3 in amino acids: CASSFHGQPQHF. In DNA, the CDR3 is TGTGCCAGCAGTTTCCACGGTCAGCCCCAGCATTTT.

In its sample, this clonotype was seen once. V usage is TRBV4-2 and J usage is TRBJ2-7; 7 bases align to TRBD2. After removal of 0 bases from V and 3 bases from J, the junction contained 8 bases not matched to a gene. From germline, CDR1 is LGHNA and CDR2 YNFKEQ. The CDR3 is 16 residues long. CDR3 nucleotides: TGTGCCAGCAGCCAAGACCTGGGACTACTCCACTACGAGCAGTACTTC. Translated, it gives CASSQDLGLLHYEQYF.

This clonotype was picked up a small number of times. The chain recombines TRBV12-3 or TRBV12-4 with TRBJ2-5; a possible D gene is TRBD1 (6 bases). Trimming took 5 bases from V and 5 from J, leaving 18 bases between them. CDR3 length equals 15 residues. The CDR3 nucleotides read TGTGCCAGCAGTCCCCCACAGGGAGTAGTGGAGACCCAGTACTTC. Its protein is CASSPPQGVVETQYF.

This clonotype showed up just a few times. V is TRBV6-5 and J is TRBJ2-1, with no clear D. This CDR3 has 12 residues. V was pared by 5 bases and J by 2 bases, with 4 bases between. Germline V CDR1 and CDR2: MNHEY, SVGAGI. The CDR3, as DNA: TGTGCCAGCAGTGCGGCCTACAATGAGCAGTTCTTC. Translation gives CASSAAYNEQFF.

This clonotype was found a few times. The chain couples TRBV19 to TRBJ1-1, with D possibly TRBD1 on 6 matching bases. V dropped 5 bases and J dropped 3 bases, with 13 bases sitting between them. Looked up from germline, CDR1 is LNHDA and CDR2 is SQIVND (reference sequence). The CDR3 extends over 14 amino acids. Here the CDR3 DNA reads TGTGCCAGTAGTTTCCTGGACAGCTACACTGAAGCTTTCTTT. Its protein product is CASSFLDSYTEAFF.

This clonotype has just a few counts. The rearrangement joins TRBV9 to TRBJ1-1; 7 bases align to TRBD1. This CDR3 contains 16 residues. With 2 bases clipped from V and 0 bases from J, the junction kept 7 bases outside the gene matches. Looked up from germline, CDR1 is SGDLS and CDR2 is YYNGEE. The CDR3 sequence is CASSVSLTGMNTEAFF. The CDR3 DNA reads TGTGCCAGCAGCGTCTCTCTGACAGGGATGAACACTGAAGCTTTCTTT.

The rearrangement joins TRBV30 to TRBJ1-2, with D uncertain. Deletions cut 3 bases from V and 2 bases from J, with 7 bases between. The germline V gene encodes CDR1 GTSNPN and CDR2 SVGIG (reference sequence). This CDR3 has 12 amino acids. The CDR3: CAWRQTNYGYTF. DNA for the CDR3: TGTGCCTGGAGGCAGACGAACTATGGCTACACCTTC.

This clonotype was seen a few times. V usage is TRBV9 and J usage is TRBJ2-5; 9 positions agree with TRBD1. The V and J ends lost 5 bases and 5 bases, in that order; junction bases with no gene match: 4. CDR1 and CDR2 (germline): SGDLS, YYNGEE. This CDR3 comprises 13 residues. The CDR3 here is CASRGQGEETQYF. The CDR3 DNA follows: TGTGCCAGCAGGGGACAGGGCGAGGAGACCCAGTACTTC. Supplemented by reference TRBV9 and TRBJ2-5, the full variable domain reads DSGVTQTPKHLITATGQRVTLRCSPRSGDLSVYWYQQSLDQGLQFLIQYYNGEERAKGNILERFSAQQFPDLHSELNLSSLELGDSALYFCASRGQGEETQYFGPGTRLLVL.

The chain links TRBV29-1 to TRBJ2-2; D uncertain. Germline-derived CDR1 and CDR2 are SQVTM and ANQGSEA. The CDR3 covers 12 residues. V was clipped by 7 bases and J by 1 base, with 7 bases between them. The CDR3 region is CSAGRNTGELFF. The CDR3 DNA is TGCAGCGCCGGCCGGAACACCGGGGAGCTGTTTTTT.

This chain joins TRBV11-2 and TRBJ2-1; 9 bases align to TRBD2. CDR1 and CDR2 from the germline V gene are SGHAT and FQNNGV. V was pared by 3 bases and J by 7 bases, with 4 bases of the junction left unmatched. The CDR3 contains 14 residues. This chain's CDR3 is CASSFSGSWNEQFF. The CDR3 nucleotides read TGTGCCAGCAGCTTTAGCGGGAGTTGGAATGAGCAGTTCTTC.

This clonotype was recorded a few times. The chain carries TRBV20-1 and TRBJ2-1, with D hard to call. The CDR3 length is 13 residues. Germline loops: CDR1 DFQATT, CDR2 SNEGSKA (reference sequence). The V gene lost 4 bases and the J gene lost 2 bases, with 9 bases spanning the gap. CDR3 sequence: CSATHRTYNEQFF. The CDR3 DNA is TGCAGTGCTACTCACCGGACCTACAATGAGCAGTTCTTC.

There are a few counts of this clonotype. The chain uses TRBV6-5 and TRBJ1-3, with a possible D match to TRBD1 (5 bases). The CDR3 length is 18 residues. CDR1 is MNHEY and CDR2 is SVGAGI in the germline V gene. V shed 0 bases and J shed 2 bases, with 17 bases lying between them. This CDR3 reads CASSYSGDWGMAGNTIYF. DNA of the CDR3: TGTGCCAGCAGTTACTCAGGCGATTGGGGCATGGCTGGAAACACCATATATTTT.